This TCR beta chain derives from a study of T cells after yellow fever vaccination. TCRdb reprocessed the 5' RACE reads via MiXCR and lists one record per CDR3 protein. Seen here are under 6,000 distinct CDR3 sequences, 3% to 4.5% observed once, and the top ten hold 55% to 70%. This clonotype occurred many times. Germline V gene data show CDR1 as SEHNR and CDR2 as FQNEAQ (reference sequence). Trimming stripped 3 bases from V and 1 base from J, with 12 bases between. The CDR3 runs to 15 residues. This material consisted of PBMCs, either bulk or a sorted T-cell subset (CD4+, CD8+, memory, or dextramer-sorted; not recorded which), taken 15 days after the yellow fever booster vaccination. The chain employs TRBV7-9 and TRBJ1-1, with D perhaps TRBD1 (6 bases). The TCR comes from a man between 25 and 39 years old who received the YFV17D yellow fever vaccine. CDR3 nucleotides: TGTGCCAGCAGCTTCGGGCTGGGGGCGAACACTGAAGCTTTCTTT. This gives the protein CASSFGLGANTEAFF.